Listed below are T cell receptor beta chains from one sample, sequenced in a study of blood T cell repertoires in COVID-19. The method was immunoSEQ multiplex PCR; TCRdb's version includes in-frame clones alone and lacks a portion of them. The sample has about 400,000 clones, roughly 90% seen once. Sequenced input: PBMCs or T cells enriched from blood (not recorded which). These receptors all stem from a woman in her forties with acute COVID-19. Each CDR3 is given with its conserved first and last residue. A D gene is named only where the DNA matches it firmly. Not every row has a clone size; where given, it reads once, few, many or a size class.

V gene: TRBV19; D gene: TRBD1; J gene: TRBJ1-5; clone size: once; CDR3 DNA: TGTGCCAGTAGTCCCCGGGACAGTAGCAATCAGCCCCAGCATTTT; CDR3 protein: CASSPRDSSNQPQHF
V gene: TRBV10-3; D gene: TRBD2; J gene: TRBJ2-3; clone size: -; CDR3 DNA: TGTGCCATCAGCGCCGAGGCGCGGGGGGGCACAGATACGCAGTATTTT; CDR3 protein: CAISAEARGGTDTQYF
V gene: TRBV25-1; D gene: TRBD1; J gene: TRBJ1-1; clone size: -; CDR3 DNA: TGTGCGTCACAGGGGAATGAGAACACTGAAGCTTTCTTT; CDR3 protein: CASQGNENTEAFF
V gene: TRBV6-5; D gene: -; J gene: TRBJ1-2; clone size: -; CDR3 DNA: TGTGCCAGCAGCCCCACACAAAACTATGGCTACACCTTC; CDR3 protein: CASSPTQNYGYTF
V gene: TRBV5-1; D gene: -; J gene: TRBJ1-1; clone size: -; CDR3 DNA: TGCGCCAGCAGCTTGGAGCAGAACACTGAAGCTTTCTTT; CDR3 protein: CASSLEQNTEAFF
V gene: TRBV19; D gene: -; J gene: TRBJ2-7; clone size: -; CDR3 DNA: TGTGCCAGTAGTATAGCCATTCTCGCGGGGCAGTACTTC; CDR3 protein: CASSIAILAGQYF
V gene: TRBV6-1; D gene: TRBD2; J gene: TRBJ2-3; clone size: -; CDR3 DNA: TGTGCCAGCAGTGAATTTAGCGGGGGCACAGATACGCAGTATTTT; CDR3 protein: CASSEFSGGTDTQYF
V gene: TRBV5-1; D gene: -; J gene: TRBJ2-1; clone size: -; CDR3 DNA: TGCGCCAGCAGCTTGTCCTCTTCAGGGAACAATGAGCAGTTCTTC; CDR3 protein: CASSLSSSGNNEQFF
V gene: TRBV29-1; D gene: -; J gene: TRBJ2-1; clone size: -; CDR3 DNA: TGCAACGTTGAAGCCCCAGACTCGATACTCTATGAGCAGTTCTTC; CDR3 protein: CNVEAPDSILYEQFF
V gene: TRBV30; D gene: -; J gene: TRBJ1-1; clone size: -; CDR3 DNA: TGTGCCCTAGCGCCAGGAGTGGGGTACGGCATGAACACTGAAGCTTTCTTT; CDR3 protein: CALAPGVGYGMNTEAFF
V gene: TRBV3-1/TRBV3-2; D gene: TRBD1; J gene: TRBJ1-2; clone size: -; CDR3 DNA: TGTGCCAGCAGCGACGCCCGAAGGGGGCTGGGCTACACCTTC; CDR3 protein: CASSDARRGLGYTF
V gene: TRBV19; D gene: TRBD1; J gene: TRBJ1-5; clone size: -; CDR3 DNA: TGTGCCAGTAGCAGGGACAGATATCAGCCCCAGCATTTT; CDR3 protein: CASSRDRYQPQHF
V gene: TRBV6-5; D gene: TRBD1; J gene: TRBJ2-7; clone size: few; CDR3 DNA: TGTGCCAGCAGTTACTCCGGGACAGGGACCTACGAGCAGTACTTC; CDR3 protein: CASSYSGTGTYEQYF
V gene: TRBV5-6; D gene: -; J gene: TRBJ1-2; clone size: -; CDR3 DNA: TGTGCCAGCAGCGAGAACCTTCCTGGCTACACCTTC; CDR3 protein: CASSENLPGYTF
V gene: TRBV6-6; D gene: -; J gene: TRBJ1-2; clone size: -; CDR3 DNA: TGTGCCAGCAGTTACACCACAGGCCCCAATGGCTACACCTTC; CDR3 protein: CASSYTTGPNGYTF
V gene: TRBV19; D gene: TRBD1; J gene: TRBJ1-2; clone size: -; CDR3 DNA: TGTGCCAGTAGTATCTCCAGGGGGTATGGCTACACCTTC; CDR3 protein: CASSISRGYGYTF
V gene: TRBV18; D gene: -; J gene: TRBJ2-5; clone size: -; CDR3 DNA: TGTGCCAGCTCACCGCCGGGACTCCAAGAGACCCAGTACTTC; CDR3 protein: CASSPPGLQETQYF
V gene: TRBV10-1; D gene: -; J gene: TRBJ1-5; clone size: -; CDR3 DNA: TGCGCCAGCAGTGAGGGGAGAGATCGAGATCAGCCCCAGCATTTT; CDR3 protein: CASSEGRDRDQPQHF
V gene: TRBV30; D gene: TRBD1; J gene: TRBJ2-2; clone size: -; CDR3 DNA: TGTGCCTGGGATCAGGGGGCGGCCGGGGAGCTGTTTTTT; CDR3 protein: CAWDQGAAGELFF
V gene: TRBV6-6; D gene: -; J gene: TRBJ1-6; clone size: -; CDR3 DNA: TGTGCCAGCAAAACCAGGGCTGATTCACCCCTCCACTTT; CDR3 protein: CASKTRADSPLHF
V gene: TRBV15; D gene: -; J gene: TRBJ2-2; clone size: -; CDR3 DNA: TGTGCCACCAGTCTTTCGGTAGCAAACACCGGGGAGCTGTTTTTT; CDR3 protein: CATSLSVANTGELFF